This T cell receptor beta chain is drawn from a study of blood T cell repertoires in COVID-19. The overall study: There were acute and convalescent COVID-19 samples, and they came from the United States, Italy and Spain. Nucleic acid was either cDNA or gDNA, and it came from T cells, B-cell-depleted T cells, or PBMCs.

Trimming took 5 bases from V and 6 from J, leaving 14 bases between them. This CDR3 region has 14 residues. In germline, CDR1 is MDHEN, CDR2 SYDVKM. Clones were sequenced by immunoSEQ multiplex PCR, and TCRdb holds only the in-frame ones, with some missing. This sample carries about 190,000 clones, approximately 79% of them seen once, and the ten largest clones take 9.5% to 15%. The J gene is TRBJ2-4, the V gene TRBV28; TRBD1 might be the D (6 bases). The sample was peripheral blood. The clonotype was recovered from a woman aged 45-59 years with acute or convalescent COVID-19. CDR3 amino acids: CASSVQGRANIQYF. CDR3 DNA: TGTGCCAGCAGTGTACAGGGCCGGGCAAACATTCAGTACTTC.